Listed below are T cell receptor beta chains from one sample, sequenced in a study of T cell responses to AZD1222 COVID-19 vaccine. Data came from immunoSEQ multiplex PCR; TCRdb stores just in-frame clones and leaves some out. The sample consists of some 120,000 clones, around 90% of them appearing once. The sample was peripheral blood, taken on day 0 of AZD1222 vaccination. The source of these receptors is an adult in good health. The CDR3 runs from the conserved cysteine through the conserved F or W. The D gene is left open where the match is weak. Rows may omit the clone size; those that give it use once, few, many or a size class.

v_gene	d_gene	len	j_gene	abundance	CDR3aa	CDR3nt
TRBV28	-	12	TRBJ1-2	-	CASRGGEYGYTF	TGTGCCAGCAGGGGTGGGGAGTATGGCTACACCTTC
TRBV5-4	-	12	TRBJ1-2	once	CASSLDPVRYTF	TGTGCCAGCAGCTTGGATCCCGTCCGCTACACCTTC
TRBV5-1	-	11	TRBJ2-5	-	CASSLQETQYF	TGCGCCAGCAGCCTCCAAGAGACCCAGTACTTC
TRBV5-1	TRBD1	17	TRBJ1-3	-	CASSSGGQLPSGNTIYF	TGCGCCAGCAGCTCTGGGGGACAGCTTCCCTCTGGAAACACCATATATTTT
TRBV30	-	13	TRBJ2-7	many	CAWSVGGNYEQYF	TGTGCCTGGAGTGTAGGGGGGAACTACGAGCAGTACTTC
TRBV6-5	-	15	TRBJ2-2	-	CASSLRTANTGELFF	TGTGCCAGCAGTCTTCGGACAGCGAACACCGGGGAGCTGTTTTTT
TRBV7-9	-	12	TRBJ1-2	few	CASGQSNYGYTF	TGTGCCAGCGGACAGTCTAACTATGGCTACACCTTC
TRBV5-1	TRBD2	16	TRBJ2-2	-	CASSSLAGVDTGELFF	TGCGCCAGCAGTAGTCTAGCGGGAGTGGACACCGGGGAGCTGTTTTTT
TRBV6-1	-	17	TRBJ2-7	-	CASSEIPASGRNYEQYF	TGTGCCAGCAGTGAAATCCCGGCGTCAGGGCGTAACTACGAGCAGTACTTC
TRBV2	TRBD2	13	TRBJ2-7	-	CASLAGGLGEQYF	TGTGCCAGCCTAGCGGGGGGGCTTGGCGAGCAGTACTTC
TRBV3-1/TRBV3-2	TRBD2	17	TRBJ2-3	-	CASSPSRLAGGRATQYF	TGTGCCAGCAGCCCGAGTCGACTAGCGGGAGGCCGTGCTACGCAGTATTTT
TRBV7-2	-	15	TRBJ2-5	-	CASNVDGRYQETQYF	TGTGCCAGCAACGTGGATGGGCGGTACCAAGAGACCCAGTACTTC
TRBV4-1	-	13	TRBJ2-1	-	CASSQDRGFLEFF	TGCGCCAGCAGCCAAGACAGGGGATTTCTGGAGTTCTTC
TRBV11-2	TRBD1	15	TRBJ2-7	-	CASSDGTGGNYEQYF	TGTGCCAGCAGCGACGGGACAGGGGGAAACTACGAGCAGTACTTC
TRBV10-3	-	15	TRBJ1-2	-	CAITTSAAANYGYTF	TGTGCCATCACTACATCGGCGGCAGCTAACTATGGCTACACCTTC
TRBV6-5	-	13	TRBJ1-2	few	CASSYSEGGGYTF	TGTGCCAGCAGTTACTCGGAAGGGGGTGGCTACACCTTC
TRBV5-1	-	16	TRBJ1-4	-	CASSLGDGTVAGKLFF	TGCGCCAGCAGCCTCGGTGACGGGACGGTAGCGGGAAAACTGTTTTTT
TRBV7-2	-	16	TRBJ1-5	-	CASSWTGGMSNQPQHF	TGTGCCAGCAGCTGGACGGGGGGTATGAGCAATCAGCCCCAGCATTTT
TRBV11-2	TRBD1	16	TRBJ2-3	-	CASSINRGRGTDTQYF	TGTGCCAGCAGCATTAACAGGGGGCGGGGCACAGATACGCAGTATTTT
TRBV12-5	TRBD2	15	TRBJ2-1	-	CASGLGLAAPNEQFF	TGTGCTAGTGGTCTGGGACTAGCGGCGCCAAATGAGCAGTTCTTC
TRBV5-6	-	14	TRBJ1-1	-	CASSSRQARTEAFF	TGTGCCAGCAGCTCCCGCCAGGCACGAACTGAAGCTTTCTTT
TRBV28	TRBD1	16	TRBJ1-6	-	CASSGPFGTGLSPLHF	TGTGCCAGCAGTGGCCCTTTTGGGACAGGGCTTTCACCCCTCCACTTT